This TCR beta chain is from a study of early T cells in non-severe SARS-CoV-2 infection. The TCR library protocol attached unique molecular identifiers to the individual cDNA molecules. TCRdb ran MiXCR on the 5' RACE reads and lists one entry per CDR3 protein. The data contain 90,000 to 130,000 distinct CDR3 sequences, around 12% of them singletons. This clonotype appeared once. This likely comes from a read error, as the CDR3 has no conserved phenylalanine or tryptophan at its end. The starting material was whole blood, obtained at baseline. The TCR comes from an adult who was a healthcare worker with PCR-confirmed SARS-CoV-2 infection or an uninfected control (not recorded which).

Written as DNA, the CDR3 is TGTGCCAGCAGCCAAGATATGGAGGACAGGCAGTACTAC. Its protein is CASSQDMEDRQYY. V is TRBV3-1 and J is TRBJ2-4; 7 bases match TRBD1. The CDR3 is made up of 13 amino acids. From germline, CDR1 is LGHDT and CDR2 YNNKEL (reference sequence). V trimming: 0 bases; J trimming: 13 bases; junction bases outside the gene matches: 6.